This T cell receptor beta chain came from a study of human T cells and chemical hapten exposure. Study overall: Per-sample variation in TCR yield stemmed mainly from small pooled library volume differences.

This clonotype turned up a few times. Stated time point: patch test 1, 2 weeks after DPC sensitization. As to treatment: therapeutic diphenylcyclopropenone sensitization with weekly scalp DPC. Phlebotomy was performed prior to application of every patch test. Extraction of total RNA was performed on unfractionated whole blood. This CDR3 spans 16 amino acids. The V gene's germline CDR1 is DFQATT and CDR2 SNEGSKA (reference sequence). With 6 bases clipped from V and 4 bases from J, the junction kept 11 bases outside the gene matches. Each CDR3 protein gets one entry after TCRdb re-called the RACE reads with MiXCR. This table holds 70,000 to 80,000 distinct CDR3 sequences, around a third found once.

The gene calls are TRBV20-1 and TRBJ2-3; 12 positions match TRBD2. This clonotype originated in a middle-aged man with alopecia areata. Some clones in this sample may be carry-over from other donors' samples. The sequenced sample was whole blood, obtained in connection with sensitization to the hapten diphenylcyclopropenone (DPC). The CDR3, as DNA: TGCAGTGCGCGACTAGCGGGAGCAGGGCACGCAGATACGCAGTATTTT. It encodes CSARLAGAGHADTQYF.